This section outlines one TCR beta chain sequence together with its context. Antigen: not known. The time point here: recipient sample about 28 days before transplant, after cytoreduction. The record originates from a study of T cell clonotyping in hematopoietic cell transplantation. Study-wide context: Recipient samples before transplant were obtained post-cytoreduction. Findings and limits, study-wide: After transplant, recipient diversity fell while pathologically expanded clonotypes grew through day 180. Few recipient clonotypes overlapped donors; over 95% were de novo at given depth.

Assay: immunoSEQ multiplex PCR; the TCRdb copy retains only in-frame clones and omits some. The sample records tens of thousands of clones, 90% to 96% being singletons. CDR1 is MGHRA and CDR2 is YSYEKL in the germline V gene. Trimming removed 0 bases from V and 3 bases from J; junction bases left unmatched: 11. The CDR3 sequence is 19 residues long. This specimen was peripheral blood mononuclear cells, taken before stem cell transplant. The chain combines TRBV4-1 with TRBJ2-1; the match to TRBD2 covers 10 bases. The sequence came from a woman aged 50 to 65 with acute myeloid leukemia. Some clones in this sample may be carry-over from other donors' samples. The CDR3 DNA follows: TGCGCCAGCAGCCAAGATGTGGGGGCTAGCGGGAGCTACTACAATGAGCAGTTCTTC. Translating gives CASSQDVGASGSYYNEQFF.